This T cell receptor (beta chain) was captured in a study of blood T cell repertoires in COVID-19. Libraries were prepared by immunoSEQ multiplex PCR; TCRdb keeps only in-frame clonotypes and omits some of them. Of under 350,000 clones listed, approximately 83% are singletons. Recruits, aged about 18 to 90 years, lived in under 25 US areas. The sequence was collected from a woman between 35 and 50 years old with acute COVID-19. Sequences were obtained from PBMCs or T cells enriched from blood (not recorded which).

CDR3 loop: CASAQGQQLGKLFF. The CDR3 DNA is TGTGCCAGCGCACAGGGTCAACAACTTGGAAAACTGTTTTTT. This chain links TRBV2 with TRBJ1-4; maybe TRBD1 (6 bases). V lost 8 bases and J 10 bases, leaving 20 bases between the germline ends. CDR1 and CDR2 from the germline V gene are SNHLY and FYNNEI. The CDR3 covers 14 residues.